A single T cell receptor (beta chain) is shown here with its context. This record belongs to a study of blood T cell repertoires in COVID-19. Across the whole study: The samples span acute and convalescent COVID-19 from the United States, Italy and Spain.

Assay used: immunoSEQ multiplex PCR; TCRdb lists only in-frame clones, some missing. The sample has 150,000 to 200,000 clones; about 86% are singletons. J was trimmed by 0 bases and V by 1 base; bases with no gene match: 4. Germline V gene lookup returns CDR1 LNHDA and CDR2 SQIVND (reference sequence). CDR3 length equals 18 residues. The chain joins TRBV19 to TRBJ2-4; 12 bases map to TRBD2. The TCR originated in a man aged 18-30 years with acute or convalescent COVID-19. The sample comprised peripheral blood. The CDR3 is CASSIGTSGEIAKNIQYF. The DNA for the CDR3 is TGTGCCAGTAGTATAGGGACTAGCGGGGAGATAGCCAAAAACATTCAGTACTTC.